This T cell receptor (beta chain) was sequenced for a study of identical twins. Study-level points and caveats: The abundant beta clonotypes from cord blood had fewer insertions, and memory repertoires had none of this.

The germline V gene encodes CDR1 MNHEY and CDR2 SVGAGI. V was cut by 2 bases and J by 1 base, with 8 bases left in between. The CDR3 sequence is 14 residues long. TCRdb redid the calling of the 5' RACE reads with MiXCR, one entry per CDR3 protein. The sample includes about 220,000 distinct CDR3 sequences, about 6.7% of them seen just once. The sample holds many counts of this clonotype. The target antigen is unknown. Donors were all healthy Caucasians. These sequences were also reported in another study, on T cells expressing NK-cell markers. That study reports: According to the study, TCR beta repertoires originated from sorted CD3+CD56+NKG2C+, CD3+CD56+NKG2C- and CD3+CD56-NKG2C+ T cells. There were several donors in whom these clonotypes also led the CD3+CD56-NKG2C+ fraction.

The sample comprised CD8+ T cells sorted from blood. The source is a young woman in good health. This chain connects TRBV6-5 to TRBJ1-1; D remains unclear. CDR3 sequence reads: CASSYSGKNTEAFF. CDR3 sequence (DNA): TGTGCCAGCAGTTACAGTGGGAAGAACACTGAAGCTTTCTTT.